What follows are 20 T cell receptor beta chains derived from one specimen sequenced in a study of T-cell memory formation after mild COVID-19. Each CDR3 protein gets one entry after TCRdb re-called the 5' RACE reads with MiXCR. The sample lists about 310,000 distinct CDR3 sequences, around 15% occurring once. Sequenced sample: PBMCs or a T cell subset sorted from them (not recorded which). These receptors were collected from a man aged 18 to 30 who had mild COVID-19 (a few samples of this study predate the infection). Cell type and time point are not known.

This clonotype was observed a handful of times. This chain connects TRBV20-1 to TRBJ2-3, with TRBD2 matching 11 bases. Germline V gene data show CDR1 as DFQATT and CDR2 as SNEGSKA (reference sequence). V shed 1 base and J 7 bases; nucleotides not matched to a gene: 7. The CDR3 is 15 amino acids. The CDR3 region has the DNA TGCAGTGCTAGAGGGTTCCTAGCGGGGGGCAATACGCAGTATTTT. It is translated as CSARGFLAGGNTQYF.

J is TRBJ1-5 and V is TRBV20-1, with TRBD1 identical over 9 bases. V lost 3 bases to trimming and J lost 0 bases; unmatched junction nucleotides: 9. The germline CDR1 and CDR2 sequences are DFQATT and SNEGSKA (reference sequence). The CDR3 sequence is 17 residues long. The CDR3 region has the DNA TGCAGTGCTAGCTCCGGGACAGGGAGTTATAGCAATCAGCCCCAGCATTTT. This codes for CSASSGTGSYSNQPQHF.

The rearrangement links TRBV5-4 to TRBJ2-3; unclear D gene. V lost 0 bases, J lost 6 bases, and 11 bases lay in between. CDR1 and CDR2 from the germline V gene are SGHNT and YYREEE (reference sequence). This CDR3 spans 14 amino acids. The CDR3 DNA follows: TGTGCCAGCAGCTTGGAAGGGTTCTCGGATACGCAGTATTTT. The encoded protein is CASSLEGFSDTQYF.

This chain uses TRBV11-2 with TRBJ1-1; 10 nucleotides align to TRBD1. J lost 5 bases, V lost 5 bases, and 8 bases had no gene match. From germline, CDR1 is SGHAT and CDR2 FQNNGV. The CDR3 has 15 residues. As DNA, the CDR3 is TGTGCCAGCAGCCGCCGGGACAGGGGTGTTACTGAAGCTTTCTTT. Translation gives CASSRRDRGVTEAFF.

This clonotype has a handful of counts. The V call is TRBV7-2, the J call TRBJ1-2, with 7 positions matching TRBD1. The CDR3 has 13 residues. Trimming cost V 2 bases and J 14 bases; bases outside gene matches: 11. CDR1 is SGHTA, CDR2 FQGNSA, per germline. The CDR3 DNA is TGTGCCAGCAGCTTACAGGGGGACGGTGGTTATACCTTC. Translation gives CASSLQGDGGYTF.

This chain uses TRBV10-3 with TRBJ2-1; D is unresolved. This CDR3 has 16 amino acids. Trimming cost V 3 bases and J 5 bases, with 17 bases left between them. Germline values: CDR1 ENHRY, CDR2 SYGVKD. The CDR3 DNA is TGTGCCATCAGTGACTCTGCCCCAACTAAGGACAATGAGCAGTTCTTC. It encodes CAISDSAPTKDNEQFF.

The chain is built from TRBV2 and TRBJ2-1, with TRBD2 matching over 9 bases. CDR3 length: 14 residues. The junction had 5 bases not matched to a gene; V was cut back by 3 bases and J by 8 bases. Germline-derived CDR1 and CDR2 are SNHLY and FYNNEI. This CDR3 is CASSDMGGRDEQFF. In DNA, the CDR3 is TGTGCCAGCAGTGACATGGGCGGGAGGGATGAGCAGTTCTTC.

The count of this clonotype is one. This chain uses TRBV27 with TRBJ1-5; perhaps TRBD1 as D (5 bases). V lost 5 bases to trimming and J lost 9 bases, with 20 bases between them. CDR1 MNHEY and CDR2 SMNVEV come from the germline V gene (reference sequence). The CDR3 covers 15 residues. The CDR3 loop is CASSPRQGERSPQHF. The CDR3 DNA is TGTGCCAGCAGTCCTCGGCAGGGCGAGCGTTCGCCCCAGCATTTT.

This clonotype came up a few times. The V and J genes are TRBV7-2 and TRBJ2-5; tentatively, D is TRBD1 or TRBD2 (5 bases each). V was shortened by 3 bases and J by 2 bases, with 13 bases between the two germline ends. Germline CDR1 reads SGHTA; CDR2 reads FQGNSA. There are 15 residues in the CDR3. The CDR3, as DNA: TGTGCCAGCAGCTTTTCCGGGACCGGGCAAGAGACCCAGTACTTC. It specifies CASSFSGTGQETQYF.

This clonotype was counted only a few times. The chain employs TRBV28 and TRBJ1-2; a possible D gene is TRBD1 (6 bases). V lost 3 bases and J lost 7, with 21 bases in between. Germline V gene sequence: CDR1 MDHEN, CDR2 SYDVKM. CDR3 length equals 16 residues. DNA for the CDR3: TGTGCCAGCAGTTTGGGGCCAAAACAGGGAGTAGGTGGCTACACCTTC. This codes for CASSLGPKQGVGGYTF.

The chain links TRBV6-5 to TRBJ1-2; unclear D gene. This CDR3 is built from 12 residues. The V end was cut by 8 bases, the J end by 4 bases, with 11 bases between. Germline V lookup: CDR1 MNHEY, CDR2 SVGAGI. CDR3: CASGRLGYGYTF. The CDR3 DNA is TGTGCCAGCGGACGGCTTGGCTATGGCTACACCTTC.

This clonotype was recorded many times. The V call is TRBV30, the J call TRBJ2-7; D is possibly TRBD1 or TRBD2 (5 bases each). The V and J ends lost 6 bases and 1 base respectively, with 13 bases between them. CDR1 GTSNPN and CDR2 SVGIG come from the germline V gene (reference sequence). This CDR3 is built from 13 residues. The CDR3 DNA follows: TGTGCCTGTCACCGGGACGGATCCTACGAGCAGTACTTC. Encoded protein: CACHRDGSYEQYF.

In its sample, this clonotype was seen many times. The chain is built from TRBV10-3 and TRBJ2-5; the D gene is possibly TRBD1 (5 bases). CDR3 length: 14 residues. V was trimmed by 4 bases and J by 5 bases, leaving 14 bases between them. Looked up from germline, CDR1 is ENHRY and CDR2 is SYGVKD. The CDR3 region has the DNA TGTGCCATCAGTGTCGCTGGGGCCGAGGAGACCCAGTACTTC. It specifies CAISVAGAEETQYF.

This clonotype was seen more than once but under ten times. The chain employs TRBV28 and TRBJ2-5; 11 bases align to TRBD2. Unmatched junction bases numbered 6, after V lost 6 bases and J lost 3 bases. CDR3 length: 15 residues. Germline CDR1 is MDHEN and CDR2 is SYDVKM. In DNA, the CDR3 is TGTGCCAGCAGCTCCACTAGCGGGGGTAAAGAGACCCAGTACTTC. The encoded protein is CASSSTSGGKETQYF.

The CDR3 DNA is TGTGCCAGCAGTGAAGCTCGTACCCCCTATGGCTACACCTTC. The encoded protein is CASSEARTPYGYTF. The rearrangement uses TRBV2 and TRBJ1-2; D is unresolved. Germline V gene sequence: CDR1 SNHLY, CDR2 FYNNEI. The ends were cut back, 0 bases at V and 4 bases at J, with 9 bases in the middle. This CDR3 region has 14 residues. Variable domain in full (rest from reference TRBV2 and TRBJ1-2): EPEVTQTPSHQVTQMGQEVILRCVPISNHLYFYWYRQILGQKVEFLVSFYNNEISEKSEIFDDQFSVERPDGSNFTLKIRSTKLEDSAMYFCASSEARTPYGYTFGSGTRLTVV.

This clonotype was detected only a few times. This sequence joins TRBV7-2 and TRBJ1-2; D unclear. Trimming cost V 4 bases and J 7 bases, with 13 bases left between them. This CDR3 region has 13 residues. Looked up from germline, CDR1 is SGHTA and CDR2 is FQGNSA. CDR3 loop: CASSSEDFRGYTF. The CDR3, as DNA: TGTGCCAGCAGCTCCGAGGACTTTCGTGGCTACACCTTC. The complete variable domain, with remaining parts taken from reference TRBV7-2 and TRBJ1-2, reads GAGVSQSPSNKVTEKGKDVELRCDPISGHTALYWYRQSLGQGLEFLIYFQGNSAPDKSGLPSDRFSAERTGGSVSTLTIQRTQQEDSAVYLCASSSEDFRGYTFGSGTRLTVV.

This chain joins TRBV7-9 and TRBJ2-1; D may match TRBD1 or TRBD2 (5 bases each). The length of the CDR3 is 11 residues. Germline V gene data show CDR1 as SEHNR and CDR2 as FQNEAQ (reference sequence). The ends were cut back, 4 bases at V and 14 bases at J, with 12 bases in the middle. Written as DNA, the CDR3 is TGTGCCAGCAGCTCAGGGAGCCGCAAGTTCTTC. This translates into CASSSGSRKFF.

This clonotype was seen a handful of times. The chain recombines TRBV29-1 with TRBJ1-1; D not resolved. V was cut by 1 base and J by 6 bases, with 9 bases left in between. CDR3 size: 12 residues. Germline V CDR1 and CDR2: SQVTM, ANQGSEA. The CDR3 nucleotides read TGCAGCGTTGAAGCGGGCAGTCCTGAAGCTTTCTTT. Its translation: CSVEAGSPEAFF.

The rearrangement uses TRBV6-6 and TRBJ1-5; 7 nucleotides align to TRBD1. Germline trimming cut 7 bases from V and 11 bases from J; bases unmatched to any gene: 17. Germline assignment: CDR1 MNHNY and CDR2 SVGAGI (reference sequence). This CDR3 spans 15 amino acids. For the CDR3, the DNA is TGTGCCAGCACCTTGGGACAGTTAGATTACGCGGCCCAGCATTTT. Amino acids: CASTLGQLDYAAQHF.

This chain links TRBV5-1 with TRBJ2-1, with D possibly called TRBD1 or TRBD2 (5 bases each). V was clipped by 0 bases and J by 2 bases, with 9 bases between them. The CDR3 has 15 amino acids. Germline V gene data show CDR1 as SGHRS and CDR2 as YFSETQ. The CDR3 region is CASSLVGDPYNEQFF. CDR3 in DNA: TGCGCCAGCAGCTTGGTAGGGGACCCCTACAATGAGCAGTTCTTC.